This entry lists 3 T cell receptor beta chains sequenced from one sample in a study of Graves' ophthalmopathy and Graves' hyperthyroidism. From RNA, the CDR3 regions of TCR beta chains were amplified and sequenced. HTBI primers primed a first-round RT-PCR, and a second-round multiplex PCR followed. TCRdb re-called the multiplex PCR reads with MiXCR, one entry per CDR3 protein. The sample consists of around 1.1 million distinct CDR3 sequences, 35% to 40% of them appearing once. Sequencing was performed on peripheral blood or thyroid tissue (not recorded which). The receptors originated from an adult man with Graves' hyperthyroidism.

Regarding this clonotype: A much larger clonotype is one base distant, so this may be a read error. The chain recombines TRBV9 with TRBJ2-7, with 7 bases lining up with TRBD1. Germline loops: CDR1 SGDLS, CDR2 YYNGEE. The CDR3 is made up of 14 amino acids. The CDR3 reads CVSSVGGRDYEQYF. CDR3 DNA: TGTGTCAGCAGCGTAGGGGGCAGGGACTACGAGCAGTACTTC. Using reference TRBV9 and TRBJ2-7 for the parts outside the CDR3, the full variable domain is DSGVTQTPKHLITATGQRVTLRCSPRSGDLSVYWYQQSLDQGLQFLIQYYNGEERAKGNILERFSAQQFPDLHSELNLSSLELGDSALYFCVSSVGGRDYEQYFGPGTRLTVT.

As concerns this clonotype: One junction end does not reproduce the germline sequence, and a read error may be involved. This chain uses TRBV29-1 with TRBJ2-2, with 11 bases lining up with TRBD2. The CDR3 consists of 15 residues. Germline V gene sequence: CDR1 SQVTM, CDR2 ANQGSEA. CDR3 sequence reads: CSVGIGTSGPGGLFF. DNA for the CDR3: TGCAGCGTTGGCATAGGGACTAGCGGCCCCGGGGGGCTGTTTTTT.

This clonotype was counted ten times or more. The chain has TRBV19 and TRBJ1-2; D is unclear. CDR1 and CDR2 (germline): LNHDA, SQIVND (reference sequence). The CDR3 covers 10 residues. V shed 10 bases and J shed 8 bases, with 11 bases lying between them. The CDR3 DNA reads as TGTGCCACAATGGGTTACGGCTACACCTTC. This codes for CATMGYGYTF.